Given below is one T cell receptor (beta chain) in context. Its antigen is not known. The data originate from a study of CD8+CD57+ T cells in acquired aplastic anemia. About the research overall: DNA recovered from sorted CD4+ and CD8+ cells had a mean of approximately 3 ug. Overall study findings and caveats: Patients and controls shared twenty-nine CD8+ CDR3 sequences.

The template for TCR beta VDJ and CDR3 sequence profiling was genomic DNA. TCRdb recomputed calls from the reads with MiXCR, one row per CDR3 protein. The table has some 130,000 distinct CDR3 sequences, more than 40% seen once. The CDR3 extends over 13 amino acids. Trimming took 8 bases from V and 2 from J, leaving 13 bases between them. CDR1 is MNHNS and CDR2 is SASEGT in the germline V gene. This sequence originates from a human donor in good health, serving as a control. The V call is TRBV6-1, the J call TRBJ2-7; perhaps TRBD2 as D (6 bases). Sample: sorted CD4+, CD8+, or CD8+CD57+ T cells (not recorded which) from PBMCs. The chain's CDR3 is CASGRGFTYEQYF. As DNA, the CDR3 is TGTGCCAGCGGGCGGGGTTTCACCTACGAGCAGTACTTC.